This passage covers 19 T cell receptor beta chains from one sample sequenced in a study of radiation and T cells in renal cell carcinoma. The method was immunoSEQ multiplex PCR; TCRdb's version includes in-frame clones alone and lacks a portion of them. The data hold roughly 78,000 clones, with around 80% observed a single time. Described time point: blood 2 weeks post-SBRT. Noted treatment: 15 Gy SBRT to primary tumor, nephrectomy 4 weeks later. The sample consisted of blood, taken from a patient whose treatment included radiotherapy and nephrectomy. All receptors come from a man aged 55 to 69 with renal cell carcinoma.

This sequence joins TRBV28 and TRBJ1-5; D might be TRBD1 (5 bases). CDR3 length: 15 amino acids. V lost 3 bases to trimming and J lost 0 bases, with 9 bases between them. CDR1 is MDHEN and CDR2 is SYDVKM in the germline V gene. The CDR3 sequence: CASSFSTDSNQPQHF. The CDR3, as DNA: TGTGCCAGCAGTTTCTCGACAGATAGCAATCAGCCCCAGCATTTT.

This rearrangement joins TRBV5-4 to TRBJ2-7; D uncertain. V was pared by 0 bases and J by 5 bases, with 15 bases between. This CDR3 spans 15 amino acids. CDR1 SGHNT and CDR2 YYREEE come from the germline V gene (reference sequence). CDR3 DNA: TGTGCCAGCAGCTTGGAGGTGGCCCGAGGCCACGAGCAGTACTTC. Protein sequence: CASSLEVARGHEQYF.

Only one count was recorded for this clone. The genes are TRBV15 and TRBJ2-1; 11 bases map to TRBD1. This CDR3 region has 15 residues. With 1 base clipped from V and 8 bases from J, the junction kept 4 bases outside the gene matches. Germline V CDR1 and CDR2: LNHNV, YYDKDF (reference sequence). CDR3 amino acids: CATSRAGQGAYEQFF. In DNA, the CDR3 is TGTGCCACCAGCAGAGCAGGACAGGGGGCCTATGAGCAGTTCTTC.

The chain carries TRBV15 and TRBJ2-1; D may match TRBD1 or TRBD2 (5 bases each). The CDR3 is 14 amino acids. Trimming stripped 0 bases from V and 15 bases from J, with 18 bases between. From germline, CDR1 is LNHNV and CDR2 YYDKDF (reference sequence). This CDR3 is CATSRDLQDLVVFF. In DNA, the CDR3 is TGTGCCACCAGCAGAGATCTACAGGACTTGGTTGTGTTCTTC.

The CDR3 DNA is TGCGCCAGCAGCCAAGAAGGGCGCCTCACAGATACGCAGTATTTT. This translates into CASSQEGRLTDTQYF. The chain uses TRBV4-3 and TRBJ2-3; no clear D. This CDR3 is 15 amino acids long. The germline CDR1 and CDR2 sequences are LGHNA and YSLEER. The germline V and J ends were trimmed by 0 bases and 2 bases, with 9 bases remaining between them.

This clone came up once. The chain uses TRBV19 and TRBJ2-7; either TRBD1 or TRBD2 may supply D (6 bases each). The CDR3 runs 14 residues. The germline V gene encodes CDR1 LNHDA and CDR2 SQIVND (reference sequence). Trimming took 0 bases from V and 2 from J, leaving 8 bases between them. CDR3 nucleotides: TGTGCCAGTAGTATAGAAGGGGGGCCCTACGAGCAGTACTTC. Translated, it gives CASSIEGGPYEQYF. The complete variable domain, with remaining parts taken from reference TRBV19 and TRBJ2-7, reads DGGITQSPKYLFRKEGQNVTLSCEQNLNHDAMYWYRQDPGQGLRLIYYSQIVNDFQKGDIAEGYSVSREKKESFPLTVTSAQKNPTAFYLCASSIEGGPYEQYFGPGTRLTVT.

This chain links TRBV28 with TRBJ2-7, with D hard to call. Trimming left V 3 bases short and J 9 bases short, with 9 bases between. CDR1 MDHEN and CDR2 SYDVKM come from the germline V gene. This CDR3 is built from 11 residues. CDR3 in DNA: TGTGCCAGCAGTTTGGAGACGGTGCAGTACTTC. Protein product: CASSLETVQYF.

V usage is TRBV6-6 and J usage is TRBJ2-3, with TRBD2 as a possible D gene (5 bases). The germline V gene encodes CDR1 MNHNY and CDR2 SVGAGI (reference sequence). V gave up 4 bases and J gave up 5 bases, with 10 bases separating them. The CDR3 contains 13 residues. The CDR3, as DNA: TGTGCCAGCAGTTCCTTAGGAGGAGATACGCAGTATTTT. This translates into CASSSLGGDTQYF.

The chain is built from TRBV28 and TRBJ1-2; perhaps TRBD1 as D (5 bases). CDR1 MDHEN and CDR2 SYDVKM come from the germline V gene. Trimming stripped 8 bases from V and 3 bases from J, with 16 bases between. This CDR3 has 14 amino acids. The CDR3 region has the DNA TGTGCCAGCTGGGGGGGTGCGGTGGACTATGGCTACACCTTC. This gives the protein CASWGGAVDYGYTF.

The chain joins TRBV7-6 to TRBJ2-3; 10 bases match TRBD2. CDR1 is SGHVS and CDR2 is FNYEAQ in the germline V gene. The CDR3 spans 15 residues. Trimming removed 1 base from V and 6 bases from J; junction bases left unmatched: 4. Here the CDR3 DNA reads TGTGCCAGCAGCTTAGTAGCGGGAGGAAGGGATACGCAGTATTTT. It yields the protein CASSLVAGGRDTQYF.

The rearrangement uses TRBV10-1 and TRBJ2-5; 7 positions match TRBD1. The germline gives CDR1 WNHNN, CDR2 SYGVQD (reference sequence). J was trimmed by 3 bases and V by 8 bases; bases with no gene match: 9. The CDR3 is made up of 14 amino acids. The CDR3 DNA reads as TGCGCCAGCTCTCGAGGGGGCCCTGAAGAGACCCAGTACTTC. It codes for CASSRGGPEETQYF.

V is TRBV7-8 and J is TRBJ1-2; D unclear. Germline V gives CDR1 SGHVS, CDR2 FQNEAQ. The CDR3 is made up of 17 amino acids. Trimming stripped 1 base from V and 0 bases from J, with 15 bases between. CDR3 bases: TGTGCCAGCAGCTTAGTCGTCCTCAGCTCAGCTAACTATGGCTACACCTTC. Translated, it gives CASSLVVLSSANYGYTF.

The chain has TRBV6-5 and TRBJ2-2; tentatively, D is TRBD2 (6 bases). Between the trimmed V and J ends, which lost 6 bases and 2 bases, there was a span of 10 bases. The V gene's germline CDR1 is MNHEY and CDR2 SVGAGI. This CDR3 has 14 amino acids. In DNA form, the CDR3 reads TGTGCCAGCAGAATGGGACTCAACACCGGGGAGCTGTTTTTT. Its translation is CASRMGLNTGELFF.

V is TRBV30 and J is TRBJ2-7, with 13 bases fitting TRBD2. This CDR3 is built from 16 residues. Germline CDR1 reads GTSNPN; CDR2 reads SVGIG (reference sequence). V lost 4 bases and J lost 4; bases outside the gene matches: 10. The CDR3 coding sequence is TGTGCCTGGAATGCGGGACTAGCGGGGCTTCAATACGAGCAGTACTTC. This codes for CAWNAGLAGLQYEQYF.

Comment on this clone: Other DNA variants within this sample encode the same CDR3. The rearrangement joins TRBV5-1 to TRBJ2-2; the D gene is possibly TRBD1 (5 bases). Germline-derived CDR1 and CDR2 are SGHRS and YFSETQ. CDR3 size: 18 residues. V gave up 0 bases and J gave up 0 bases, with 15 bases separating them. CDR3 nucleotides: TGCGCCAGCAGCTTGGTTGGTACCAGGGTTTCGAACACCGGGGAGCTGTTTTTT. It specifies CASSLVGTRVSNTGELFF.

This clone was seen once. V usage is TRBV19 and J usage is TRBJ2-1; 8 bases are a match to TRBD2. This CDR3 is built from 12 residues. Germline-derived CDR1 and CDR2 are LNHDA and SQIVND (reference sequence). V trimming: 3 bases; J trimming: 15 bases; junction bases outside the gene matches: 7. The CDR3 is CASSIWGLGLFF. Here the CDR3 DNA reads TGTGCCAGTAGTATTTGGGGACTAGGACTGTTCTTC.

This sequence joins TRBV30 and TRBJ2-3; D uncertain. Trimming shortened V by 0 bases and J by 3 bases, and 4 bases separated the two germline ends. Germline V gene lookup returns CDR1 GTSNPN and CDR2 SVGIG (reference sequence). This CDR3 is built from 12 residues. The CDR3 reads CAWSVGTDTQYF. The CDR3 coding sequence is TGTGCCTGGAGTGTAGGGACAGATACGCAGTATTTT.

This clone was counted once. V gene TRBV28 combines with J gene TRBJ2-5, with TRBD1 matching 11 bases. Germline V CDR1 and CDR2: MDHEN, SYDVKM. After removal of 8 bases from V and 4 bases from J, the junction contained 9 bases not matched to a gene. There are 15 residues in the CDR3. CDR3 sequence (DNA): TGTGCCAGCGCCCTTGGAGGGACAGGGGGAGAGACCCAGTACTTC. This translates into CASALGGTGGETQYF.

The V and J genes are TRBV6-1 and TRBJ2-3; perhaps TRBD1 as D (6 bases). Germline CDR1 and CDR2: MNHNS and SASEGT. The germline V and J ends were trimmed by 4 bases and 2 bases, with 13 bases remaining between them. This CDR3 contains 15 residues. The CDR3 reads CASSGWTENTDTQYF. CDR3 DNA: TGTGCCAGCAGTGGTTGGACAGAAAACACAGATACGCAGTATTTT.